These 21 T cell receptor beta chains came from one sample sequenced in a study of T cells in Graves' hyperthyroidism and ophthalmopathy. Using RNA transcripts as the source, TCR beta CDR3 regions were amplified. Carried out on the TCR CDR3, a first-round RT-PCR used the HTBI primer set. Using its own MiXCR run on the multiplex PCR reads, TCRdb lists one record per CDR3 protein. Of hundreds of thousands of distinct CDR3 sequences listed, roughly 13% are singletons. Sequencing was done on a sample of blood. The receptors stem from a woman aged 25 to 45 with Graves' hyperthyroidism that later progressed to Graves' ophthalmopathy.

The sample holds many counts of this clonotype. The chain is built from TRBV27 and TRBJ1-5; perhaps TRBD1 as D (5 bases). In germline, CDR1 is MNHEY, CDR2 SMNVEV (reference sequence). V was clipped by 2 bases and J by 0 bases, with 8 bases between them. This CDR3 contains 15 residues. CDR3 DNA sequence: TGTGCCAGCAGTTTAGGGACGGATAGCAATCAGCCCCAGCATTTT. Its protein product is CASSLGTDSNQPQHF.

This clonotype showed up many times. V and J are TRBV12-3 or TRBV12-4 and TRBJ1-4; maybe TRBD1 (5 bases). Trimming left V 4 bases short and J 7 bases short, with 10 bases between. The length of the CDR3 is 13 residues. CDR3: CASSSTGGEKLFF. CDR3 in DNA: TGTGCCAGCAGTTCAACGGGGGGTGAAAAACTGTTTTTT.

This clonotype was recorded a few times. The chain has TRBV9 and TRBJ2-6; a possible D gene is TRBD1 (6 bases). The CDR3 consists of 18 residues. Germline V gene lookup returns CDR1 SGDLS and CDR2 YYNGEE. V was clipped by 1 base and J by 0 bases, with 14 bases between them. CDR3 loop: CASSVQGNLFSGANVLTF. The CDR3, as DNA: TGTGCCAGCAGCGTACAGGGGAACCTATTCTCTGGGGCCAACGTCCTGACTTTC.

In this sample, this clonotype turned up a few times. V gene TRBV10-3 combines with J gene TRBJ2-2; D possibly corresponds to TRBD1 (5 bases). Germline V lookup: CDR1 ENHRY, CDR2 SYGVKD. V was pared by 10 bases and J by 4 bases, with 10 bases between. The CDR3 has 12 amino acids. CDR3 sequence (DNA): TGTGCCAATAGAAGGGGCACCGGGGAGCTGTTTTTT. Residues: CANRRGTGELFF.

This clonotype was detected a few times. This chain joins TRBV15 and TRBJ2-2, with TRBD2 matching 7 bases. The germline V gene encodes CDR1 LNHNV and CDR2 YYDKDF (reference sequence). J lost 5 bases, V lost 3 bases, and 3 bases had no gene match. This CDR3 has 14 residues. The CDR3 DNA sequence: TGTGCCACCAGCAGCGGGAGGAAGACCGGGGAGCTGTTTTTT. This gives the protein CATSSGRKTGELFF.

This clonotype was recorded many times. The rearrangement links TRBV6-1 to TRBJ1-5; TRBD1 matches at 7 bases. CDR1 and CDR2 from the germline V gene are MNHNS and SASEGT. The trim removed 3 bases at V and 4 bases at J, leaving 9 bases unmatched. The CDR3 is made up of 16 amino acids. The CDR3 protein is CASSDSPGQHNQPQHF. CDR3 bases: TGTGCCAGCAGTGATTCCCCGGGACAGCATAATCAGCCCCAGCATTTT.

The sample holds many counts of this clonotype. An end of the junction differs from the germline gene, which may be a read error. This chain uses TRBV6-1 with TRBJ1-4, with D unresolved. The CDR3 runs 17 residues. CDR1 and CDR2 (germline): MNHNS, SASEGT. The CDR3 nucleotides are TGTGCCAACAGTGCAGCCCGCGTGGGGAAAGTTCGTGAAAAACTGTTTTTT. Protein sequence: CANSAARVGKVREKLFF.

Notes on this clonotype: A much larger clone is a single base away; this may be a read error. The chain is built from TRBV6-2 or TRBV6-3 and TRBJ1-2; TRBD1 might be the D (5 bases). Germline assignment: CDR1 MNHEY and CDR2 SVGEGT. The CDR3 covers 14 residues. The germline V and J ends were trimmed by 7 bases and 4 bases, with 16 bases remaining between them. The CDR3 protein is CASTEWGAGYGYTF. The DNA for the CDR3 is TGTGCCAGCACCGAGTGGGGCGCGGGCTATGGCTACACCTTC.

This clonotype turned up a few times. The J gene is TRBJ1-2, the V gene TRBV4-2, with no clear D. Germline-derived CDR1 and CDR2 are LGHNA and YNFKEQ. The CDR3 spans 14 residues. V gave up 0 bases and J gave up 8 bases, with 13 bases separating them. CDR3 region: CASSQDGITLGYTF. CDR3 coding DNA: TGTGCCAGCAGCCAAGATGGGATAACTCTAGGCTACACCTTC.

This clonotype was detected only a few times. The chain joins TRBV18 to TRBJ2-1; D is unclear. Germline V gene data show CDR1 as KGHSH and CDR2 as LQKENI. V lost 2 bases, J lost 0 bases, and 11 bases lay in between. The CDR3 is 16 residues long. Here the CDR3 DNA reads TGTGCCAGCTCACCATATTCCCGGAACTCCTACAATGAGCAGTTCTTC. As protein: CASSPYSRNSYNEQFF.

This clonotype was found many times. The chain is built from TRBV19 and TRBJ1-2, with no clear D. V was pared by 3 bases and J by 2 bases, with 7 bases between. The CDR3 is 13 residues long. Germline CDR1 reads LNHDA; CDR2 reads SQIVND (reference sequence). For the CDR3, the DNA is TGTGCCAGTAGTATGCGGCTCAACTATGGCTACACCTTC. Its translation: CASSMRLNYGYTF.

This clonotype was counted many times. The rearrangement uses TRBV20-1 and TRBJ1-2, with TRBD1 matching over 9 bases. V trimming: 1 base; J trimming: 6 bases; junction bases outside the gene matches: 6. This CDR3 comprises 14 residues. Germline CDR1 and CDR2: DFQATT and SNEGSKA (reference sequence). The CDR3 region is CSARAGTGIHGYTF. CDR3 DNA: TGCAGTGCTAGAGCCGGGACAGGGATCCATGGCTACACCTTC.

Many counts were recorded for this clonotype. The V gene is TRBV3-1, the J gene TRBJ1-1, with 8 bases lining up with TRBD1. CDR1 LGHDT and CDR2 YNNKEL come from the germline V gene (reference sequence). This CDR3 is 15 amino acids long. The V segment lost 1 base and the J segment 7 bases; nucleotides outside the gene matches: 8. CDR3 sequence reads: CASSQVRTGRNEAFF. The DNA for the CDR3 is TGTGCCAGCAGCCAAGTTAGGACAGGGCGTAATGAAGCTTTCTTT.

This clonotype showed up many times. The chain joins TRBV10-3 to TRBJ2-1, with 9 nucleotides matching TRBD2. In germline, CDR1 is ENHRY, CDR2 SYGVKD. The CDR3 loop spans 16 amino acids. After removal of 2 bases from V and 8 bases from J, the junction contained 10 bases not matched to a gene. The CDR3, as DNA: TGTGCCATCAGTGAGCCGGGCGGGAGGGCCGTGGATGAGCAGTTCTTC. It encodes CAISEPGGRAVDEQFF.

Many counts were recorded for this clonotype. This sequence joins TRBV30 and TRBJ1-1; no reliable D call. The CDR3 runs 13 residues. V was cut by 0 bases and J by 1 base, with 6 bases left in between. The germline gives CDR1 GTSNPN, CDR2 SVGIG (reference sequence). CDR3 protein: CAWSVRGNTEAFF. CDR3 nucleotides: TGTGCCTGGAGTGTACGAGGGAACACTGAAGCTTTCTTT.

This clonotype was seen only a few times. The rearrangement uses TRBV4-3 and TRBJ2-3; perhaps TRBD2 as D (5 bases). Germline V CDR1 and CDR2: LGHNA, YSLEER. CDR3 length equals 15 residues. V lost 3 bases to trimming and J lost 2 bases, with 12 bases between them. CDR3 sequence: CASSQPAGPTDTQYF. DNA for the CDR3: TGCGCCAGCAGCCAGCCTGCGGGTCCCACAGATACGCAGTATTTT.

This clonotype has just a few counts. The chain has TRBV7-6 and TRBJ2-6; possibly TRBD1 or TRBD2 for D (6 bases each). The CDR3 runs 17 residues. CDR1 is SGHVS and CDR2 is FNYEAQ in the germline V gene. Trimming took off 2 bases at V and 2 bases at J, with 13 bases between the two ends. The CDR3 sequence is CASSLIRGRTGANVLTF. CDR3 DNA sequence: TGTGCCAGCAGCTTAATTAGGGGGAGGACTGGGGCCAACGTCCTGACTTTC.

CDR3 region: CSAGPYEQYF. Written as DNA, the CDR3 is TGCAGTGCCGGGCCGTACGAGCAGTACTTC. The gene calls are TRBV20-1 and TRBJ2-7; no clear D. Germline CDR1 and CDR2: DFQATT and SNEGSKA (reference sequence). V shed 6 bases and J shed 4 bases, with 7 bases lying between them. The length of the CDR3 is 10 residues.

The chain combines TRBV6-1 with TRBJ2-1; D gene uncertain. This CDR3 comprises 14 residues. Between the trimmed V and J ends, which lost 8 bases and 0 bases, there was a span of 11 bases. The V gene's germline CDR1 is MNHNS and CDR2 SASEGT. CDR3 sequence: CASGPVSSYNEQFF. As DNA, the CDR3 is TGTGCCAGCGGCCCTGTAAGCTCCTACAATGAGCAGTTCTTC.

The rearrangement uses TRBV19 and TRBJ1-1; D unresolved. Deletions cut 5 bases from V and 10 bases from J, with 11 bases between. This CDR3 contains 11 residues. From germline, CDR1 is LNHDA and CDR2 SQIVND (reference sequence). CDR3 DNA sequence: TGTGCCAGTAGTGAAGAATTCGGAGCTTTCTTT. Translated: CASSEEFGAFF.

This clonotype was observed a few times. This chain uses TRBV6-2 or TRBV6-3 with TRBJ2-3; TRBD2 agrees at 11 bases. Losses at the gene ends were 3 bases for V and 3 bases for J; bases not matched to a gene: 5. The CDR3 extends over 16 amino acids. Germline loops: CDR1 MNHEY, CDR2 SVGEGT. CDR3 coding DNA: TGTGCCAGCAGTTATTCTCTAGCGGGAGGTACAGATACGCAGTATTTT. It translates to CASSYSLAGGTDTQYF.